This is a list of T cell receptor beta chains from one sample in a study of neurological immune-mediated disorders. A single record per CDR3 protein comes from TCRdb applying MiXCR to the 5' RACE reads. The table lists under 45,000 distinct CDR3 sequences, approximately 14% of them singletons. Material for sequencing was CD4+ T cells from blood. The origin of the receptors is a woman aged 55-70 years with HTLV-1-associated myelopathy (HAM/TSP). CDR3s include the opening cysteine and the closing phenylalanine or tryptophan. The D gene is left open where the match is weak. The listing skips clone size in some rows; elsewhere it reads once, few, many or a size class.

j_gene	v_gene	abundance	d_gene	CDR3aa	CDR3nt
TRBJ2-1	TRBV20-1	many	TRBD2	CSAHSGGANEQFF	TGCAGTGCTCATAGCGGGGGGGCAAATGAGCAGTTCTTC
TRBJ1-3	TRBV9	many	NA	CASSVTLSGNTIYF	TGTGCCAGCAGCGTAACCCTATCTGGAAACACCATATATTTT
TRBJ2-2	TRBV10-3	many	NA	CAISLQGRGTGELFF	TGTGCCATCAGTTTACAGGGGCGGGGAACCGGGGAGCTGTTTTTT
TRBJ2-2	TRBV7-2	medium-sized	NA	CASSLVRVGTGELFF	TGTGCCAGCAGCTTAGTTAGGGTAGGGACCGGGGAGCTGTTTTTT
TRBJ1-5	TRBV10-3	many	TRBD1	CAISESGTGYQPQHF	TGTGCCATCAGTGAGTCGGGGACAGGCTATCAGCCCCAGCATTTT
TRBJ2-6	TRBV9	NA	NA	CASSVELSGANVLTF	TGTGCCAGCAGCGTAGAGTTATCTGGGGCCAACGTCCTGACTTTC
TRBJ1-6	TRBV7-8	few	TRBD1	CASTQPGTGGSPLHF	TGTGCCAGCACCCAACCCGGGACAGGTGGATCACCCCTCCACTTT
TRBJ2-3	TRBV20-1	NA	TRBD2	CSAASPLLAGGTDTQYF	TGCAGTGCTGCCTCGCCCCTACTAGCGGGGGGGACAGATACGCAGTATTTT
TRBJ2-1	TRBV5-1	many	NA	CASSSFPGLENNEQFF	TGCGCCAGCAGCTCATTCCCGGGACTGGAGAACAATGAGCAGTTCTTC
TRBJ2-5	TRBV5-5	once	NA	CASSLAESGPKYF	TGTGCCAGCAGCTTGGCCGAGTCGGGACCGAAGTACTTC
TRBJ2-7	TRBV20-1	many	NA	CSASYGGEPYEQYF	TGCAGTGCTAGTTATGGCGGGGAGCCCTACGAGCAGTACTTC
TRBJ2-1	TRBV29-1	many	TRBD1	CSVEGTGDSYNEQFF	TGCAGCGTTGAAGGGACAGGGGATTCCTACAATGAGCAGTTCTTC
TRBJ2-7	TRBV7-2	many	TRBD2	CASSDGLAGSYEQYF	TGTGCCAGCAGCGACGGACTAGCGGGGTCCTACGAGCAGTACTTC
TRBJ2-3	TRBV20-1	many	TRBD2	CSARRGVTDTQYF	TGCAGTGCTAGGCGGGGGGTCACAGATACGCAGTATTTT
TRBJ2-3	TRBV12-3/TRBV12-4	many	NA	CASSSLQRPSTDTQYF	TGTGCCAGCAGTTCCCTGCAAAGGCCGAGCACAGATACGCAGTATTTT
TRBJ1-1	TRBV7-2	many	NA	CASSLPTNTEAFF	TGTGCCAGCAGCTTACCGACGAACACTGAAGCTTTCTTT
TRBJ2-6	TRBV5-6	many	NA	CASSLGLGGANVLTF	TGTGCCAGCAGCTTGGGCCTAGGTGGGGCCAACGTCCTGACTTTC
TRBJ2-1	TRBV5-6	once	NA	CARSLLLGQKNEQFF	TGCGCCAGAAGCTTACTTCTAGGCCAAAAGAATGAGCAGTTCTTC
TRBJ2-2	TRBV5-1	many	TRBD1	CASRSDRGLTGELFF	TGCGCCAGCAGAAGCGACAGGGGGCTCACCGGGGAGCTGTTTTTT
TRBJ1-2	TRBV7-9	many	TRBD1	CASSLAKGAGYGYTF	TGTGCCAGCAGCTTAGCCAAGGGGGCCGGCTATGGCTACACCTTC
TRBJ2-3	TRBV4-1	many	NA	CASSPSEVLGTDTQYF	TGCGCCAGCAGCCCCTCCGAAGTCCTTGGCACAGATACGCAGTATTTT
TRBJ2-1	TRBV20-1	NA	TRBD2	CSASHGASGGSYNEQFF	TGCAGTGCTTCTCACGGGGCTAGCGGGGGCTCCTACAATGAGCAGTTCTTC